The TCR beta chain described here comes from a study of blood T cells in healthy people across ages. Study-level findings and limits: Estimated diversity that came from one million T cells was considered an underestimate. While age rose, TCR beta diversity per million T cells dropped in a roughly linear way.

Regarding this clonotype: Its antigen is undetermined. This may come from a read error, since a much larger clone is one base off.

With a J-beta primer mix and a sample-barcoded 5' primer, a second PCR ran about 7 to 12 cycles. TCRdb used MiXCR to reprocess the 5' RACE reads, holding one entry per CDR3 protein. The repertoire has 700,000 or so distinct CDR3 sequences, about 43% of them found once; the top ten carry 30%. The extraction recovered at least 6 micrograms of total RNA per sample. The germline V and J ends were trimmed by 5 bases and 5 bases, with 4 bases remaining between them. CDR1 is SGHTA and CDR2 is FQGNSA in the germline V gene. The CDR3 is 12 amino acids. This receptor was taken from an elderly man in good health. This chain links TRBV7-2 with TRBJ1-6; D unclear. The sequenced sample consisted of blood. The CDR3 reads CASSVNNSPLHF. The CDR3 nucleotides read TGTGCCAGCAGCGTTAATAATTCACCCCTCCACTTT.